The text below deals with one T cell receptor (beta chain). The antigen is undetermined. The sample originates from a study of CXCR3-negative and CXCR3-positive naive CD8 T cells. Whole-study findings and limits: Both naive subsets showed comparably high diversity, and memory CD8+ cells showed much lower diversity. For naive cells, CXCR3-negative and CXCR3-positive subsets had similar TRBV-TRBJ usage; for memory cells, usage differed.

The CDR3 extends over 11 amino acids. Libraries were UMI-labeled 5' RACE TRB cDNA. After re-calling the 5' RACE reads, TCRdb lists one entry per CDR3 protein, DNA absent. The specimen's table records roughly 48,000 distinct CDR3 sequences. The study sorted every CD8+ T cell subset in triplicate at hundreds of thousands of cells each. The genes are TRBV12-3 or TRBV12-4 and TRBJ2-1. This TCR came from a human donor in good health. Some clones in this sample may be carry-over from other donors' samples. Specimen: memory CD8+ T cells from blood. The CDR3 is CASRAVGEQFF.